Below are 17 T cell receptor beta chains sequenced from a single sample in a study of neurological immune-mediated disorders. TCRdb recomputed calls from the 5' RACE reads with MiXCR, one row per CDR3 protein. This table has over 60,000 distinct CDR3 sequences, 4.5% to 5.5% appearing once. Sequences were obtained from PBMCs. The source is a woman aged 70-85 years with multiple sclerosis.

The sample holds a few counts of this clonotype. The gene calls are TRBV12-3 or TRBV12-4 and TRBJ1-1; D gene unclear. The CDR3 totals 13 residues. V lost 7 bases and J lost 1, with 10 bases in between. CDR3: CASKRTENTEAFF. The CDR3 DNA sequence: TGTGCCAGCAAGAGGACGGAGAACACTGAAGCTTTCTTT.

The J gene is TRBJ2-1, the V gene TRBV5-6; D is ambiguous. Germline V gives CDR1 SGHDT, CDR2 YYEEEE. The CDR3 length is 14 residues. Trimming removed 0 bases at V and 2 bases at J, with 6 bases between. This CDR3 is CASSLGSAYNEQFF. CDR3 nucleotide sequence: TGTGCCAGCAGCTTGGGGTCAGCCTACAATGAGCAGTTCTTC.

This clonotype was recorded many times. This chain joins TRBV20-1 and TRBJ1-5, with 11 bases that match TRBD1. Germline V gene sequence: CDR1 DFQATT, CDR2 SNEGSKA (reference sequence). V lost 5 bases, J lost 6 bases, and 6 bases stayed unmatched. The CDR3 loop spans 14 amino acids. CDR3 sequence reads: CSAADRGLGQPQHF. CDR3 coding DNA: TGCAGTGCTGCGGACAGGGGGCTAGGTCAGCCCCAGCATTTT.

The J gene is TRBJ2-6, the V gene TRBV4-2, with TRBD1 matching over 8 bases. The CDR3 contains 18 residues. Germline lookup yields CDR1 LGHNA and CDR2 YNFKEQ. Losses at the gene ends were 0 bases for V and 4 bases for J; bases not matched to a gene: 8. The chain's CDR3 is CASSQEAQGAGGANVLTF. Written as DNA, the CDR3 is TGTGCCAGCAGCCAAGAAGCGCAGGGGGCGGGAGGGGCCAACGTCCTGACTTTC.

This clonotype was seen at least ten times. The rearrangement joins TRBV7-2 to TRBJ2-1; maybe TRBD2 (6 bases). This CDR3 comprises 15 residues. Deletions cut 3 bases from V and 9 bases from J, with 18 bases between. CDR1 is SGHTA, CDR2 FQGNSA, per germline. The CDR3 region is CASSFKTSEGLEQFF. CDR3 DNA: TGTGCCAGCAGCTTTAAAACCTCGGAGGGTCTTGAGCAGTTCTTC.

Here the CDR3 reads CASSFQRGQGVNEQFF. The DNA for the CDR3 is TGTGCCAGCAGTTTTCAGCGGGGACAAGGAGTCAATGAGCAGTTCTTC. The chain combines TRBV28 with TRBJ2-1; TRBD2 might be the D (7 bases). The CDR3 contains 16 residues. The germline V gene encodes CDR1 MDHEN and CDR2 SYDVKM. Trimming left V 3 bases short and J 6 bases short, with 18 bases between.

In this sample, this clonotype turned up many times. V gene TRBV7-8 combines with J gene TRBJ2-2, with D unclear. Germline V gene data show CDR1 as SGHVS and CDR2 as FQNEAQ. Trimming took 5 bases from V and 4 from J, leaving 8 bases between them. There are 13 residues in the CDR3. The CDR3 region is CASSRSPTGELFF. The CDR3 nucleotides are TGTGCCAGCAGCCGTTCCCCCACCGGGGAGCTGTTTTTT.

This clonotype was picked up many times. The V and J genes are TRBV5-1 and TRBJ2-1, with a tentative D call TRBD2 (5 bases). Germline loops: CDR1 SGHRS, CDR2 YFSETQ. This CDR3 spans 15 amino acids. V lost 4 bases to trimming and J lost 3 bases, with 14 bases between them. CDR3 nucleotides: TGCGCCAGCAGCATCCCCAGCGGAAACTACAATGAGCAGTTCTTC. Residues: CASSIPSGNYNEQFF. The whole variable domain, remainder taken from reference TRBV5-1 and TRBJ2-1, is KAGVTQTPRYLIKTRGQQVTLSCSPISGHRSVSWYQQTPGQGLQFLFEYFSETQRNKGNFPGRFSGRQFSNSRSEMNVSTLELGDSALYLCASSIPSGNYNEQFFGPGTRLTVL.

This clonotype was counted a few times. A read error may explain this, as a much larger clone is one base away. This chain links TRBV7-9 with TRBJ2-1; 7 bases line up with TRBD2. Germline-derived CDR1 and CDR2 are SEHNR and FQNEAQ (reference sequence). J lost 7 bases, V lost 4 bases, and 10 bases had no gene match. The CDR3 is 15 residues long. The CDR3 sequence is CASSWGGKIPNEQFF. The CDR3 DNA sequence: TGTGCCAGCAGCTGGGGGGGAAAAATTCCTAATGAGCAGTTCTTC.

The table lists this clonotype with many counts. The rearrangement joins TRBV11-2 to TRBJ2-3; possible D gene TRBD2, 6 bases. This CDR3 spans 15 amino acids. V was pared by 5 bases and J by 1 base, with 13 bases between. Germline V lookup: CDR1 SGHAT, CDR2 FQNNGV. This chain's CDR3 is CASSPPGLRTDTQYF. The DNA of the CDR3 is TGTGCCAGCAGCCCACCGGGACTCCGCACAGATACGCAGTATTTT.

The sample holds many counts of this clonotype. This sequence joins TRBV6-2 or TRBV6-3 and TRBJ2-7; 13 positions agree with TRBD2. Germline CDR1 reads MNHEY; CDR2 reads SVGEGT. The V segment lost 7 bases and the J segment 6 bases; nucleotides outside the gene matches: 9. The CDR3 totals 15 residues. The CDR3 here is CASKRRTSGRSEQYF. CDR3 nucleotides: TGTGCCAGCAAACGGCGGACTAGCGGGAGATCCGAGCAGTACTTC.

The table lists this clonotype with many counts. DNA for the CDR3: TGTGCCAGCCAGTCGGCAGTCGACTATGGCTACACCTTC. This encodes CASQSAVDYGYTF. The rearrangement joins TRBV2 to TRBJ1-2; D not certain. The V gene's germline CDR1 is SNHLY and CDR2 FYNNEI. This CDR3 has 13 residues. The ends were cut back, 8 bases at V and 3 bases at J, with 13 bases in the middle.

This clonotype was seen at least ten times. The J gene is TRBJ1-2, the V gene TRBV12-3 or TRBV12-4; D might be TRBD1 (5 bases). V gave up 7 bases and J gave up 0 bases, with 15 bases separating them. The CDR3 loop spans 15 amino acids. The CDR3 is CASTLTGRPNYGYTF. CDR3 nucleotides: TGTGCCAGCACTCTCACGGGACGGCCTAACTATGGCTACACCTTC.

In this sample, this clonotype turned up many times. The chain carries TRBV20-1 and TRBJ2-1; D perhaps matches TRBD2 (5 bases). Trimming cost V 3 bases and J 4 bases, with 13 bases left between them. Per germline, CDR1 DFQATT and CDR2 SNEGSKA (reference sequence). CDR3 length: 14 amino acids. CDR3 in DNA: TGCAGTGCTAGTGACTACATCGATTACAATGAGCAGTTCTTC. This codes for CSASDYIDYNEQFF.

This clonotype was seen many times. The genes are TRBV7-2 and TRBJ1-2; D unresolved. The CDR3 covers 12 residues. Germline V lookup: CDR1 SGHTA, CDR2 FQGNSA. V was shortened by 1 base and J by 8 bases, with 8 bases between the two germline ends. The DNA of the CDR3 is TGTGCCAGCAGCTTAGTCGTCGGCGGCTACACCTTC. It is translated as CASSLVVGGYTF.

This clonotype was observed at least ten times. The rearrangement joins TRBV5-1 to TRBJ2-1; 11 bases line up with TRBD1. The CDR3 length is 16 residues. V gave up 2 bases and J gave up 7 bases; unmatched junction bases: 8. Germline CDR1 is SGHRS and CDR2 is YFSETQ. For the CDR3, the DNA is TGCGCCAGCAGCTTAATGCCGGGACAGGGGGGGAATGAGCAGTTCTTC. Translation gives CASSLMPGQGGNEQFF. The entire variable domain, with the rest obtained from reference TRBV5-1 and TRBJ2-1, is as follows: KAGVTQTPRYLIKTRGQQVTLSCSPISGHRSVSWYQQTPGQGLQFLFEYFSETQRNKGNFPGRFSGRQFSNSRSEMNVSTLELGDSALYLCASSLMPGQGGNEQFFGPGTRLTVL.

This clonotype was observed many times. The chain carries TRBV5-1 and TRBJ2-7; D unclear. From germline, CDR1 is SGHRS and CDR2 YFSETQ. V was clipped by 0 bases and J by 5 bases, with 15 bases between them. This CDR3 is built from 15 residues. The chain's CDR3 is CASSLASRSYNEQYF. The CDR3 DNA reads as TGCGCCAGCAGCTTGGCCAGCAGGAGTTACAACGAGCAGTACTTC.